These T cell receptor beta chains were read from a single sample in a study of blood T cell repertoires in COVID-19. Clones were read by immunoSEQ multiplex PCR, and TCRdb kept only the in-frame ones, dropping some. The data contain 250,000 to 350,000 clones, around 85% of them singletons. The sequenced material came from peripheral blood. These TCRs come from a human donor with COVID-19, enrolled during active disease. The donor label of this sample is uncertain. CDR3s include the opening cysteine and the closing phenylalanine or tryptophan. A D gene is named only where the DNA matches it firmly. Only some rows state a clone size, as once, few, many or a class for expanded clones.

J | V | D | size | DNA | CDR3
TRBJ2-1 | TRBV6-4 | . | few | TGTGCCAGCAGCCAACACCAGGGTAATGAGCAGTTCTTC | CASSQHQGNEQFF
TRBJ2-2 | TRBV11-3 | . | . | TGTGCCAGCAGCCACGCAAGACAGTCGGGTGAGCTGTTTTTT | CASSHARQSGELFF
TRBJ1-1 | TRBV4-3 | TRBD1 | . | TGCGCCAGCAGCCAAGATCGGGCAGGGGGGATGATGAACACTGAAGCTTTCTTT | CASSQDRAGGMMNTEAFF
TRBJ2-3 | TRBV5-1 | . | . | TGCGCCAGCAGCTTGACGGGGGAAACGCAGTATTTT | CASSLTGETQYF
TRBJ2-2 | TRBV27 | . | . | TGTGCCAGCAGTTTTAGCCCTTGGGGCGGAGCGAACACCGGGGAGCTGTTTTTT | CASSFSPWGGANTGELFF
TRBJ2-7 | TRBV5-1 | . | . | TGCGCCAGCAGCTTGGCCCCTAGCACCCACGAGCAGTACTTC | CASSLAPSTHEQYF
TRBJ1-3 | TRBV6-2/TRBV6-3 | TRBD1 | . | TGTGCCAGCAGTACTAACCGGGACAGGGGGCTTTGGGACACCATATATTTT | CASSTNRDRGLWDTIYF
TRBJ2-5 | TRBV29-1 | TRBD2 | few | TGCAGCGTTGAAGCCCAAGTGACTAGCGGGAGTAGCCAAGAGACCCAGTACTTC | CSVEAQVTSGSSQETQYF
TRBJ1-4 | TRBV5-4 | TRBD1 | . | TGTGCCAGCAGCTGGGACAGGGGAACTAATGAAAAACTGTTTTTT | CASSWDRGTNEKLFF
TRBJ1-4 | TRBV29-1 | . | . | TGCAGCGTTAGGTCAGGGGCGGAAAAACTGTTTTTT | CSVRSGAEKLFF
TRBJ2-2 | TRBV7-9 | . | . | TGTGCCAGCAGCATCGACAGTCCCAACACCGGGGAGCTGTTTTTT | CASSIDSPNTGELFF
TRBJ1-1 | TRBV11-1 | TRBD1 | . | TGTGCCAGCAGCAGGAGACAGGGGAACACTGAAGCTTTCTTT | CASSRRQGNTEAFF
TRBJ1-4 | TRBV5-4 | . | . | TGTGCCAGCAGCTTAACAGGAGATGCAACTAATGAAAAACTGTTTTTT | CASSLTGDATNEKLFF
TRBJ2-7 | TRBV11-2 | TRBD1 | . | TGTGCCAGCAGCTTTCGGACAGGATACGAGCAGTACTTC | CASSFRTGYEQYF
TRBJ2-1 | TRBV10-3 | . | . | TGTGCCATCAGTGAGAGGCAGGGGATCGATGAGCAGTTCTTC | CAISERQGIDEQFF
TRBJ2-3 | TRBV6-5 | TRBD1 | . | TGTGCCAGCAGTTACAGGGGGCAGACAGATACGCAGTATTTT | CASSYRGQTDTQYF
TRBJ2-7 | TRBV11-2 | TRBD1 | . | TGTGCCAGCAGCTTAGGGGGACAGAGCGTTTACGAGCAGTACTTC | CASSLGGQSVYEQYF
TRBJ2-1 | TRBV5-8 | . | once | TGTGCCAGCAGCTTGGTTACTACCTACAATGAGCAGTTCTTC | CASSLVTTYNEQFF
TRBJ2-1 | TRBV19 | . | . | TGTGCCAGTAGTATCGGAAGAGGGAGAGTGCATGAGCAGTTCTTC | CASSIGRGRVHEQFF
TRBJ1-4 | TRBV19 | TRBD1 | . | TGTGCCAGTTGGGACAGGGGGGTTGGTGAAAAACTGTTTTTT | CASWDRGVGEKLFF
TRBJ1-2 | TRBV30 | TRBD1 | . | TGTGCCGGGGGACAGGGGGACTATGGCTACACCTTC | CAGGQGDYGYTF
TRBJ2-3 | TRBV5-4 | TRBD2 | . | TGTGCCAGCAGCAGTGAAAGCGGGACCCGGTGGAATACGCAGTATTTT | CASSSESGTRWNTQYF
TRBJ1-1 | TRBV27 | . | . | TGTGCCAGCAGTTTATTGTCGGCGGACACTGAAGCTTTCTTT | CASSLLSADTEAFF